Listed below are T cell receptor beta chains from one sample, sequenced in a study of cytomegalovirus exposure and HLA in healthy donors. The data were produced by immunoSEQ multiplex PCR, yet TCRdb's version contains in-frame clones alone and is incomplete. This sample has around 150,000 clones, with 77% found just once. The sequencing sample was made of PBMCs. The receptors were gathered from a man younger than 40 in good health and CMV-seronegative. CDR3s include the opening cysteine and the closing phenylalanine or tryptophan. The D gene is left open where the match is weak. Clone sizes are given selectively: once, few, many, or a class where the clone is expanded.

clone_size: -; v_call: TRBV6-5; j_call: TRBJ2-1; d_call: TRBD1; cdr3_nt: TGTGCCAGCAGTTCGCCGGGACAGGGAGGCTACAATGAGCAGTTCTTC; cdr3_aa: CASSSPGQGGYNEQFF
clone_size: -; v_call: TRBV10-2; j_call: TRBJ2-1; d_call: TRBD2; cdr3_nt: TGCGCCAGCAGTGGAACTAGCGGCTACAATGAGCAGTTCTTC; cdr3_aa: CASSGTSGYNEQFF
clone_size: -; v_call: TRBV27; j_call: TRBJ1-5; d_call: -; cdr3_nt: TGTGCCAGCCAGCCCACAGGGCACACTCAGCCCCAGCATTTT; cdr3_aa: CASQPTGHTQPQHF
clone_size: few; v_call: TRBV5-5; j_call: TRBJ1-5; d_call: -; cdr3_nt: TGTGCCAGCAGCTTGGCTCTTGGGGGGGATTATCAGCCCCAGCATTTT; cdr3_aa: CASSLALGGDYQPQHF
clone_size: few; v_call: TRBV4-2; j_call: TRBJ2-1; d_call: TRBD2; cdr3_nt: TGTGCCAGCAGCCAAGAGTCGTCTAGCGGGATGGGTGAGCAGTTCTTC; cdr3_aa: CASSQESSSGMGEQFF
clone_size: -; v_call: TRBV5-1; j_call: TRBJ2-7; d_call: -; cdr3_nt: TGCGCCAGCAGCCGAAGCACAGGGAACCACGAGCAGTACTTC; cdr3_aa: CASSRSTGNHEQYF
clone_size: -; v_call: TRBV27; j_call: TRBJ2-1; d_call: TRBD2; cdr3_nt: TGTGCCAGCAGACTAACTAGCGCCCACAATGAGCAGTTCTTC; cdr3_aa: CASRLTSAHNEQFF
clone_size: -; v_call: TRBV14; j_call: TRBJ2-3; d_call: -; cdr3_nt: TGTGCCAGCAGCCAAGGACTGCGGAGCACAGATACGCAGTATTTT; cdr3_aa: CASSQGLRSTDTQYF
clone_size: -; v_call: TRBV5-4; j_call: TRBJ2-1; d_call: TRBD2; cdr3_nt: TGTGCCAGCAGCTTTTTAGCGGGGGCCTACAATGAGCAGTTCTTC; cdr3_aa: CASSFLAGAYNEQFF
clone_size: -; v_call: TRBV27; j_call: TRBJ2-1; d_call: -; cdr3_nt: TGTGCCAGCAGTCTGGGGCTGCAGCAGTTCTTC; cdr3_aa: CASSLGLQQFF
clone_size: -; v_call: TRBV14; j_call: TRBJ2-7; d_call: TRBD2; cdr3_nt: TGTGCCAGCAGCCAGATAGCGGGAGAGTACGAGCAGTACTTC; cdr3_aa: CASSQIAGEYEQYF
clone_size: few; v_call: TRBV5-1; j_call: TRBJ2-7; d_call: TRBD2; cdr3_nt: TGCGCCAGCAGCACCCGCGGACTAGCGGGACTCTCCTACGAGCAGTACTTC; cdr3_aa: CASSTRGLAGLSYEQYF
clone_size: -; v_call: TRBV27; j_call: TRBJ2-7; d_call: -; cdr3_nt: TGTGCCAGCAGTCCTAATGGCAGGGGTCCCTACGAGCAGTACTTC; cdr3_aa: CASSPNGRGPYEQYF
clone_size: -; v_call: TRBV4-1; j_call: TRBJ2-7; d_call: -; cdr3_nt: TGCGCCAGCAGCCAGGGCCCCCGGGACTCTAGCTCCTACGAGCAGTACTTC; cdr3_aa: CASSQGPRDSSSYEQYF
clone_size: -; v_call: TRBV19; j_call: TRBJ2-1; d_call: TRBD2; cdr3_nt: TGTGCCAGTAGTATAGGCGGGAGCACCTACAATGAGCAGTTCTTC; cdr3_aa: CASSIGGSTYNEQFF
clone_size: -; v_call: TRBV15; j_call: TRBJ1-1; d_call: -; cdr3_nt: TGTGCCACCAGCAGAGATCGGGTGGCTCTGAACACTGAAGCTTTCTTT; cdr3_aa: CATSRDRVALNTEAFF
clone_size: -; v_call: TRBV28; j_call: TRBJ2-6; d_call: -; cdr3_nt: TGTGCCAGCAGTGAGATGCTCTCTGGGGCCAACGTCCTGACTTTC; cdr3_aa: CASSEMLSGANVLTF
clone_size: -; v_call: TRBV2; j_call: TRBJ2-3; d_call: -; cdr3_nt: TGTGCCAGCAGTGAAGTTGCGGGCACAGATACGCAGTATTTT; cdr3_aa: CASSEVAGTDTQYF
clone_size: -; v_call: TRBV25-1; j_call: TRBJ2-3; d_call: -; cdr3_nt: TGTGCCAGCACCTATACGCAGTATTTT; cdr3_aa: CASTYTQYF
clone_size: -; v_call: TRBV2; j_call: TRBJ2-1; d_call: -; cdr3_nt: TGTGCCAGCAGACGTACTAGCACCGCCTACAATGAGCAGTTCTTC; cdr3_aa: CASRRTSTAYNEQFF
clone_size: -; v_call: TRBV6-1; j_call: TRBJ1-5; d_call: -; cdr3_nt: TGTGCCAGCGGACAGATCCCCGATAGCAATCAGCCCCAGCATTTT; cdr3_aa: CASGQIPDSNQPQHF
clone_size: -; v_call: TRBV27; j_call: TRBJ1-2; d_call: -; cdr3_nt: TGTGCCACCTTCAGACAGGCCCCCTTCTATGGCTACACCTTC; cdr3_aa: CATFRQAPFYGYTF
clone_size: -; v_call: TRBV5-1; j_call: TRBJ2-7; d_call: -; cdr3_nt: TGCGCCAGCAGCTGGGGGAGGCGTGGGAGCTCGGTCGAGCAGTACTTC; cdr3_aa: CASSWGRRGSSVEQYF
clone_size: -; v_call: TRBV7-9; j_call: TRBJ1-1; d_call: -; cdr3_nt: TGTGCCGGGGGGGGACGTAGGAACACTGAAGCTTTCTTT; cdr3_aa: CAGGGRRNTEAFF
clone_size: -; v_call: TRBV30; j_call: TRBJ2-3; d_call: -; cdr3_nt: TGTGCCTGGATTCTTGTGGAGAACACAGATACGCAGTATTTT; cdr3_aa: CAWILVENTDTQYF
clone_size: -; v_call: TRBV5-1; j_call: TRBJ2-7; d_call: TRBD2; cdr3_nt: TGCGCCAGCAGCTTGTATAGCGGGAGCTACGAGCAGTACTTC; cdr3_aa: CASSLYSGSYEQYF
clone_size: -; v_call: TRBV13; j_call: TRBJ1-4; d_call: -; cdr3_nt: TGTGCCAGCAGCTTTGGGGGCGCGAATAATGAAAAACTGTTTTTT; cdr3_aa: CASSFGGANNEKLFF
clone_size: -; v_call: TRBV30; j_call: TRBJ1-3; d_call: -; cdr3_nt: TGTGCCTGGAGAGCCTCTGGAAACACCATATATTTT; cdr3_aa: CAWRASGNTIYF
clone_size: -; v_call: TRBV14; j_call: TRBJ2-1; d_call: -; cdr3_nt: TGTGCCAGCAGCGTAGTACCACAGGGTCGGGTGAAAGAGCAGTTCTTC; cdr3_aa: CASSVVPQGRVKEQFF
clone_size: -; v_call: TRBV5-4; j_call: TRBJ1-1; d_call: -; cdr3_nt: TGTGCCAGCAGGCCTCAACAGGGTACCACTGAAGCTTTCTTT; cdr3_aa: CASRPQQGTTEAFF
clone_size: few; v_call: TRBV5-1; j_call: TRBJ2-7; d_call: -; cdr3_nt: TGCGCCAGCAGCTTTTTTCCGGGGACCTACGAGCAGTACTTC; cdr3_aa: CASSFFPGTYEQYF
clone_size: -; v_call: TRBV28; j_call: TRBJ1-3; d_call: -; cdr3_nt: TGTGCCAGCACGGACAGAACCTCTGGAAACACCATATATTTT; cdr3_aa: CASTDRTSGNTIYF
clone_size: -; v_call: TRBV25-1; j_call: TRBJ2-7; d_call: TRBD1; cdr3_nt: TGTGCCAGCACAGCCGGACAGGGCCCCTACGAGCAGTACTTC; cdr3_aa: CASTAGQGPYEQYF
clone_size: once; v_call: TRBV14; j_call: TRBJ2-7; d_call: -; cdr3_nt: TGTGCCAGCAGCCAAGGTCCTGTTTACGAGCAGTACTTC; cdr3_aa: CASSQGPVYEQYF
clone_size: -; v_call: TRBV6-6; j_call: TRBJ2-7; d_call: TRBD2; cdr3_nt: TGTGCCAGCAGTTACGAGCGGGGGGGCTACGAGCAGTACTTC; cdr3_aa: CASSYERGGYEQYF
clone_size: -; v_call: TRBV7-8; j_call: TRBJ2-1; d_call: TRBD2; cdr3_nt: TGTGCCAGCAGCTGGCTACCAGGCAGAGAACTAGCGGGAGGGCGTAATGAGCAGTTCTTC; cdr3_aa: CASSWLPGRELAGGRNEQFF
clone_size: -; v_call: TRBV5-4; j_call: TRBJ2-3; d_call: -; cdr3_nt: TGTGCCAGCAGCCGGGACTCCAGATACACAGATACGCAGTATTTT; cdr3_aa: CASSRDSRYTDTQYF
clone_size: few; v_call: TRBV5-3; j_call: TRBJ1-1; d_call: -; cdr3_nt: TGTGCCAGAAGCAACGGGACGGGGGGAAACACTGAAGCTTTCTTT; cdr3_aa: CARSNGTGGNTEAFF
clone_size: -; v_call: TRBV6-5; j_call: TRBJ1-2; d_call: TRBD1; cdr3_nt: TGTGCCAGCAGTTACAGGGGGCACTATGGCTACACCTTC; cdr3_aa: CASSYRGHYGYTF
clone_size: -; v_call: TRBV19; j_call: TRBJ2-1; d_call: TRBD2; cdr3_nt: TGTGCCAGTAGTATCCCCCAACTAGCGGGAGTCGTAAATGAGCAGTTCTTC; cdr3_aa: CASSIPQLAGVVNEQFF
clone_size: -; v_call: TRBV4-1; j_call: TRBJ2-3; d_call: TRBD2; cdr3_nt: TGCGCCAGCAGACCCAGCGGGAGCGGTGATACGCAGTATTTT; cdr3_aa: CASRPSGSGDTQYF
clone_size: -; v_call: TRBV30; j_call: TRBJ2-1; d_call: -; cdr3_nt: TGTGCCTGGACCCGCAATAGACAGCCCTACAATGAGCAGTTCTTC; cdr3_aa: CAWTRNRQPYNEQFF
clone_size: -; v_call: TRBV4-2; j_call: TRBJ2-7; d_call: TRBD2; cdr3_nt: TGTGCCAGCAGCCAGCGGGAGGGAACCTACGAGCAGTACTTC; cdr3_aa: CASSQREGTYEQYF
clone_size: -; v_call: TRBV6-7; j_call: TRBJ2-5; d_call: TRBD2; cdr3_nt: TGTGACAGCAGTTACCCGCTGATGGGCGGGAGTAACTTC; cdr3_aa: CDSSYPLMGGSNF
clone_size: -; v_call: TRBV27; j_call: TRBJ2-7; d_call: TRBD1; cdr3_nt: TGTGCCAGCAGTCTCAGGGCTCGGGACAGGGCCTACGAGCAGTACTTC; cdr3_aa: CASSLRARDRAYEQYF
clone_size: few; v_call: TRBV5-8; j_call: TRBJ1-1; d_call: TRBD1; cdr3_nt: TGTGCCAGCAGCCCGAGGGGGACAGTCATGAACACTGAAGCTTTCTTT; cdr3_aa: CASSPRGTVMNTEAFF
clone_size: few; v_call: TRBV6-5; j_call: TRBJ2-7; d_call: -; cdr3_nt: TGTGCCAGCAGTTCGGCGAGCGATAGCTCCTACGAGCAGTACTTC; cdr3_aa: CASSSASDSSYEQYF
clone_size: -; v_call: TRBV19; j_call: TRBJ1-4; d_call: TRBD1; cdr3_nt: TGTGCCAGTAGCATCATGCGGGACAGCGAAAAACTGTTTTTT; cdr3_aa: CASSIMRDSEKLFF
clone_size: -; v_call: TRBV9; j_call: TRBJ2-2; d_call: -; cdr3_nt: TGTGCCAGCACAGGACGGACTGCCACCGGGGAGCTGTTTTTT; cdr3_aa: CASTGRTATGELFF
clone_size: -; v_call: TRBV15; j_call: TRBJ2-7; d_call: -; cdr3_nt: TGTGCCACCTCCGGTAGGCTAAACGGGGAGCAGTACTTC; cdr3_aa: CATSGRLNGEQYF
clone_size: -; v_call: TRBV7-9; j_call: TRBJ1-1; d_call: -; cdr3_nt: TGTGCCAGCAGCTTGCGGGGAAACACTGAAGCTTTCTTT; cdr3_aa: CASSLRGNTEAFF
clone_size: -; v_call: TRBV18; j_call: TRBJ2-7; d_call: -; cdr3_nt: TGTGCCAGCTCACCGGCCGGGTCGGGGACCTACGAGCAGTACTTC; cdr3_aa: CASSPAGSGTYEQYF